Each of the 27 T cell receptor beta chains below was sequenced from the same sample in a study of T cells in Graves' hyperthyroidism and ophthalmopathy. Amplification yielded TCR beta CDR3 regions, with RNA transcripts as the source. A first-round RT-PCR of the TCR CDR3 used the HTBI primer set. Each CDR3 protein is one row after TCRdb ran MiXCR on the multiplex PCR reads. The sample lists a few hundred thousand distinct CDR3 sequences; around 20% were seen once. The sequenced sample consisted of blood. These receptors came from a man younger than 35 with Graves' hyperthyroidism.

This clonotype was observed many times. This chain connects TRBV10-3 to TRBJ2-7; 7 nucleotides line up with TRBD1. Unmatched junction bases numbered 9, after V lost 6 bases and J lost 1 base. CDR1 ENHRY and CDR2 SYGVKD come from the germline V gene. The CDR3 has 15 residues. This CDR3 reads CAISPTMTGSYEQYF. DNA for the CDR3: TGTGCCATCAGCCCCACCATGACAGGGTCCTACGAGCAGTACTTC.

In this sample, this clonotype turned up many times. The chain has TRBV28 and TRBJ1-2, with a possible D match to TRBD1 (5 bases). V was cut by 6 bases and J by 4 bases, with 18 bases left in between. From germline, CDR1 is MDHEN and CDR2 SYDVKM. The CDR3 covers 15 residues. The CDR3 DNA sequence: TGTGCCAGCAGAGATTCCGGGCCCCAGGGCTATGGCTACACCTTC. It translates to CASRDSGPQGYGYTF.

In its sample, this clonotype was seen many times. CDR3 loop: CASSQESLRDTEAFF. The CDR3 DNA sequence: TGCGCCAGCAGCCAAGAATCCCTGAGGGACACTGAAGCTTTCTTT. V is TRBV4-1 and J is TRBJ1-1; no firm D call. Germline V CDR1 and CDR2: MGHRA, YSYEKL. V was clipped by 0 bases and J by 3 bases, with 11 bases between them. This CDR3 has 15 amino acids.

In this sample, this clonotype turned up a few times. The chain joins TRBV2 to TRBJ2-1, with 9 bases lining up with TRBD1. Germline loops: CDR1 SNHLY, CDR2 FYNNEI. This CDR3 spans 16 amino acids. V lost 7 bases to trimming and J lost 6 bases; unmatched junction nucleotides: 13. This chain's CDR3 is CASTYQDRGTGNEQFF. CDR3 nucleotide sequence: TGTGCCAGCACCTACCAGGACAGGGGAACGGGCAATGAGCAGTTCTTC.

This clonotype was detected ten times or more. The chain recombines TRBV2 with TRBJ1-1; D possibly corresponds to TRBD1 (5 bases). The CDR3 is 13 residues long. The germline gives CDR1 SNHLY, CDR2 FYNNEI. V shed 6 bases and J shed 5 bases, with 13 bases lying between them. CDR3 coding DNA: TGTGCCAGCAGCCCAGGGAGGGTGACTGAAGCTTTCTTT. This codes for CASSPGRVTEAFF.

This clonotype was counted ten times or more. V usage is TRBV27 and J usage is TRBJ2-7; D uncertain. V lost 3 bases to trimming and J lost 0 bases, with 9 bases between them. This CDR3 comprises 14 residues. Germline assignment: CDR1 MNHEY and CDR2 SMNVEV (reference sequence). CDR3 loop: CASSFIAPSYEQYF. CDR3 nucleotide sequence: TGTGCCAGCAGTTTTATCGCACCCTCCTACGAGCAGTACTTC.

CDR3 loop: CASSEQGGNYGYTF. CDR3 DNA sequence: TGTGCCAGCAGTGAGCAGGGGGGTAACTATGGCTACACCTTC. This chain connects TRBV2 to TRBJ1-2, with 7 bases that match TRBD1. V shed 3 bases, J shed 1 base, and the junction held 2 bases outside the gene matches. CDR1 SNHLY and CDR2 FYNNEI come from the germline V gene. The length of the CDR3 is 14 residues.

This clonotype was observed a few times. V and J are TRBV27 and TRBJ2-3; a weak D match, TRBD2 (7 bases). Between the trimmed V and J ends, which lost 8 bases and 2 bases, there was a span of 11 bases. Germline V gene sequence: CDR1 MNHEY, CDR2 SMNVEV (reference sequence). There are 13 residues in the CDR3. Here the CDR3 reads CASGRGVTDTQYF. The CDR3 nucleotides read TGTGCCAGCGGGAGGGGGGTCACAGATACGCAGTATTTT.

This clonotype has just a few counts. This rearrangement joins TRBV9 to TRBJ2-2; the D is unclear. V lost 3 bases to trimming and J lost 4 bases, with 4 bases between them. CDR3 length: 12 amino acids. CDR1 and CDR2 from the germline V gene are SGDLS and YYNGEE. The CDR3 reads CASSALTGELFF. CDR3 sequence (DNA): TGTGCCAGCAGCGCCCTCACCGGGGAGCTGTTTTTT.

Concerning this clonotype: Just one base apart from a much larger clone, this may be a read error. The CDR3: CASSPGNTVYF. The CDR3 coding sequence is TGTGCCAGCAGCCCAGGGAACACCGTATATTTT. The V and J genes are TRBV12-3 or TRBV12-4 and TRBJ1-3, with D maybe TRBD1 (5 bases). This CDR3 is 11 amino acids long.

Ten or more counts support this clonotype. This sequence joins TRBV6-1 and TRBJ1-2, with D unclear. Germline V gene data show CDR1 as MNHNS and CDR2 as SASEGT. V gave up 2 bases and J gave up 4 bases, with 14 bases separating them. There are 15 residues in the CDR3. DNA for the CDR3: TGTGCCAGCAGTGAACTATTTGGAGACCTCTATGGCTACACCTTC. Translation gives CASSELFGDLYGYTF.

This clonotype was recorded many times. V and J are TRBV27 and TRBJ1-1; TRBD1 is a possible D gene (5 bases). The CDR3 consists of 15 residues. Germline V CDR1 and CDR2: MNHEY, SMNVEV (reference sequence). Trimming took 6 bases from V and 3 from J, leaving 17 bases between them. This chain's CDR3 is CASSLTGGFDTEAFF. The CDR3, as DNA: TGTGCCAGCAGCCTCACCGGGGGATTTGACACTGAAGCTTTCTTT.

In its sample, this clonotype was seen many times. The genes are TRBV6-1 and TRBJ2-4; perhaps TRBD1 as D (5 bases). This CDR3 has 15 residues. V dropped 4 bases and J dropped 8 bases, with 18 bases sitting between them. Germline CDR1 and CDR2: MNHNS and SASEGT. The CDR3 nucleotides are TGTGCCAGCAGTGGCTTCGACAGCCTCTCCGACATTCAGTACTTC. The encoded protein is CASSGFDSLSDIQYF.

This clonotype was recorded at least ten times. V usage is TRBV6-1 and J usage is TRBJ1-5; TRBD1 matches 7 bases. The CDR3 has 12 amino acids. The V gene end was trimmed by 4 bases and the J gene end by 9 bases; junction bases not matched to a gene: 3. The V gene's germline CDR1 is MNHNS and CDR2 SASEGT. The CDR3 loop is CASSANRGPQHF. The CDR3 DNA sequence: TGTGCCAGCAGTGCTAACAGGGGGCCCCAGCATTTT.

The sample holds many counts of this clonotype. CDR3 bases: TGCAGCGTGGTGACGGACAGGGGGCAACAAGAGACCCAGTACTTC. This codes for CSVVTDRGQQETQYF. The V and J genes are TRBV29-1 and TRBJ2-5, with 11 bases matching TRBD1. CDR1 is SQVTM and CDR2 is ANQGSEA in the germline V gene. The J segment lost 2 bases and the V segment lost 6 bases, leaving 8 bases of the junction unmatched. The CDR3 is made up of 15 amino acids.

This clonotype was detected once. This chain joins TRBV6-1 and TRBJ2-1; 9 nucleotides line up with TRBD1. V dropped 9 bases and J dropped 7; count of bases not matched to a gene: 13. The CDR3 is 15 amino acids. Per the germline V gene, CDR1 is MNHNS and CDR2 is SASEGT. The CDR3 sequence: CASRVWDREFNEQFF. The CDR3 nucleotides are TGTGCCAGTAGGGTCTGGGACAGGGAGTTTAATGAGCAGTTCTTC.

The chain uses TRBV3-1 and TRBJ2-5; no firm D call. Trimming cost V 2 bases and J 0 bases, with 7 bases left between them. The CDR3 is 14 residues long. Per the germline V gene, CDR1 is LGHDT and CDR2 is YNNKEL (reference sequence). CDR3 sequence reads: CASSQWADQETQYF. CDR3 in DNA: TGTGCCAGCAGCCAATGGGCCGACCAAGAGACCCAGTACTTC.

There are many counts of this clonotype. This sequence joins TRBV20-1 and TRBJ2-5, with TRBD2 matching 10 bases. Germline CDR1 and CDR2: DFQATT and SNEGSKA (reference sequence). The V gene end was trimmed by 6 bases and the J gene end by 4 bases; junction bases not matched to a gene: 11. The CDR3 has 15 residues. CDR3 nucleotides: TGCAGTGCCATCAATATAGCGGGAGGACGAGAGACCCAGTACTTC. As protein: CSAINIAGGRETQYF.

Concerning this clonotype itself: An end of the junction differs from the germline gene, which may be a read error. This chain connects TRBV9 to TRBJ2-1; D is uncertain. The germline V gene has CDR1 SGDLS and CDR2 YYNGEE. The CDR3 loop spans 11 amino acids. Here the CDR3 DNA reads TGTGCCAGCAGCGTAGATTATGAGCAGCTCTTC. Translation: CASSVDYEQLF.

This clonotype was recorded at least ten times. The V call is TRBV24-1, the J call TRBJ1-2; 7 positions agree with TRBD1. The CDR3 runs to 15 residues. Germline lookup yields CDR1 KGHDR and CDR2 SFDVKD. The junction had 11 bases not matched to a gene; V was cut back by 7 bases and J by 4 bases. CDR3 in amino acids: CATSPGPGGGYGYTF. The DNA of the CDR3 is TGTGCCACCAGCCCTGGCCCAGGGGGAGGCTATGGCTACACCTTC.

This chain joins TRBV3-1 and TRBJ1-1; no clear D. Germline V gene lookup returns CDR1 LGHDT and CDR2 YNNKEL (reference sequence). This CDR3 is built from 15 residues. Trimming pared 4 bases from V and 1 base from J, leaving 13 bases between. The CDR3 loop is CASSPAGRANTEAFF. DNA of the CDR3: TGTGCCAGCAGCCCAGCCGGACGGGCGAACACTGAAGCTTTCTTT. Drawing the rest from reference TRBV3-1 and TRBJ1-1, the complete variable domain is DTAVSQTPKYLVTQMGNDKSIKCEQNLGHDTMYWYKQDSKKFLKIMFSYNNKELIINETVPNRFSPKSPDKAHLNLHINSLELGDSAVYFCASSPAGRANTEAFFGQGTRLTVV.

This clonotype was seen many times. The chain couples TRBV30 to TRBJ1-1; D gene ambiguous. Germline assignment: CDR1 GTSNPN and CDR2 SVGIG (reference sequence). This CDR3 is built from 12 residues. V lost 3 bases, J lost 4 bases, and 9 bases lay in between. This CDR3 is CAWSRPGTEAFF. In DNA form, the CDR3 reads TGTGCCTGGAGCCGCCCGGGCACTGAAGCTTTCTTT.

This clonotype showed up many times. V gene TRBV12-3 or TRBV12-4 combines with J gene TRBJ2-7; D might be TRBD1 (5 bases). This CDR3 is built from 15 residues. Trimming took 4 bases from V and 6 from J, leaving 19 bases between them. The CDR3 sequence is CASSSLSRQPGEQYF. For the CDR3, the DNA is TGTGCCAGCAGTTCCCTGTCCCGACAGCCGGGCGAGCAGTACTTC.

The table lists this clonotype with many counts. The chain combines TRBV27 with TRBJ1-2; no reliable D call. Germline assignment: CDR1 MNHEY and CDR2 SMNVEV (reference sequence). CDR3 length equals 14 residues. V was shortened by 0 bases and J by 2 bases, with 7 bases between the two germline ends. CDR3 sequence (DNA): TGTGCCAGCAGTTTATCTCGGCAAAACTATGGCTACACCTTC. It encodes CASSLSRQNYGYTF.

This clonotype was counted ten times or more. V gene TRBV12-3 or TRBV12-4 combines with J gene TRBJ1-1; D remains ambiguous. The V and J ends lost 1 base and 10 bases respectively, with 16 bases between them. There are 14 residues in the CDR3. CDR3 residues: CASSLEGYRPVAFF. CDR3 in DNA: TGTGCCAGCAGTTTAGAGGGTTACCGCCCCGTAGCTTTCTTT.

This clonotype was observed many times. The chain links TRBV6-5 to TRBJ2-5; no clear D. Per germline, CDR1 MNHEY and CDR2 SVGAGI. V was trimmed by 0 bases and J by 2 bases, leaving 7 bases between them. This CDR3 spans 14 amino acids. CDR3 nucleotide sequence: TGTGCCAGCAGTTACTCGTTCCAGCAAGAGACCCAGTACTTC. This gives the protein CASSYSFQQETQYF.

The chain combines TRBV6-5 with TRBJ2-2; 8 nucleotides align to TRBD2. There are 15 residues in the CDR3. Germline CDR1 reads MNHEY; CDR2 reads SVGAGI. Trimming removed 1 base from V and 3 bases from J; junction bases left unmatched: 1. The CDR3 loop reads CASSYWRGDTGELFF. CDR3 bases: TGTGCCAGCAGTTACTGGCGGGGGGACACCGGGGAGCTGTTTTTT.